This T cell receptor (beta chain) was sequenced during a study of blood T cell repertoires in COVID-19. There are a few counts of this clone. TCRdb's copy holds only in-frame clones and misses some; the assay was immunoSEQ multiplex PCR. The sample records some 180,000 clones, approximately 86% being singletons. This CDR3 region has 14 residues. V lost 8 bases, J lost 1 base, and 14 bases lay in between. Germline V gene sequence: CDR1 MNHNY, CDR2 SVGAGI (reference sequence). The chain combines TRBV6-6 with TRBJ1-1; TRBD1 might be the D (6 bases). The material sequenced was peripheral blood. The TCR sequence derives from a woman over 75 with COVID-19, enrolled during active disease. The CDR3 DNA follows: TGTGCCAGCCGGGGGGCAGCCGCGAACACTGAAGCTTTCTTT. It translates to CASRGAAANTEAFF.